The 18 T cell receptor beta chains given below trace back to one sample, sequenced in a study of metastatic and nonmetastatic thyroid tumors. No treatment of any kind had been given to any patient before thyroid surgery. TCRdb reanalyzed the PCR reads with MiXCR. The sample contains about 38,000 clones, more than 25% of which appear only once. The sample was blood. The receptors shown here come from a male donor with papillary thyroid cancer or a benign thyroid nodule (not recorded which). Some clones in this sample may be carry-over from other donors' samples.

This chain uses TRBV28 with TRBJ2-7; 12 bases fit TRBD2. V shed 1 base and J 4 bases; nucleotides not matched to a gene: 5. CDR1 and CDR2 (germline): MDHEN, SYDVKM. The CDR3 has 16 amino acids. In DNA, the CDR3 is TGTGCCAGCAGTTTATCCCTAGCGGGAGGGGAATACGAGCAGTACTTC. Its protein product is CASSLSLAGGEYEQYF.

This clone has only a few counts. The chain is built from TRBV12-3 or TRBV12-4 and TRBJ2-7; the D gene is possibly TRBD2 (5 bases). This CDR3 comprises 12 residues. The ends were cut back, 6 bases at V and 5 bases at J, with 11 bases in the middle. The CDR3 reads CASSRGFDEQYF. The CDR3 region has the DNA TGTGCCAGCAGCCGAGGGTTCGACGAGCAGTACTTC.

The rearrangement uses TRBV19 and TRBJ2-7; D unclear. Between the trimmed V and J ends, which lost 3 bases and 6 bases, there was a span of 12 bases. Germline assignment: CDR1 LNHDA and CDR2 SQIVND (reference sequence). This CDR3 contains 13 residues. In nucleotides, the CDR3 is TGTGCCAGTAGTATTCCCTTGGGTGGCGAGCAGTACTTC. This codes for CASSIPLGGEQYF.

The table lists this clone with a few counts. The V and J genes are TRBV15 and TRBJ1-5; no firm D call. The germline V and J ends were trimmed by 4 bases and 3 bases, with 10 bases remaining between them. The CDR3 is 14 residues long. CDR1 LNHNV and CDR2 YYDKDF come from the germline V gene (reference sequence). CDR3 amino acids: CATSKEGTNQPQHF. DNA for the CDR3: TGTGCCACCAGCAAGGAGGGTACCAATCAGCCCCAGCATTTT. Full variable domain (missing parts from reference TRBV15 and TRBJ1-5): DAMVIQNPRYQVTQFGKPVTLSCSQTLNHNVMYWYQQKSSQAPKLLFHYYDKDFNNEADTPDNFQSRRPNTSFCFLDIRSPGLGDTAMYLCATSKEGTNQPQHFGDGTRLSIL.

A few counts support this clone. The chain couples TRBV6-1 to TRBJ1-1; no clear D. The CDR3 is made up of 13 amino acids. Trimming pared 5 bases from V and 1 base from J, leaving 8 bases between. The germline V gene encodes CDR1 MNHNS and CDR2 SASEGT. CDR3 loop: CASSSGPNTEAFF. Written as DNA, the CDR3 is TGTGCCAGCAGTTCCGGTCCGAACACTGAAGCTTTCTTT.

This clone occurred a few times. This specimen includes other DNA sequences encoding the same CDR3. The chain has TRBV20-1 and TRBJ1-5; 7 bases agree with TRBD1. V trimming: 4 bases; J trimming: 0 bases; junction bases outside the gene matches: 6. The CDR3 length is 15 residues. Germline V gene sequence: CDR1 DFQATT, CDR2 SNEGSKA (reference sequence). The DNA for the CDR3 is TGCAGTGCTAAAAGGACAGGCAATAGCAATCAGCCCCAGCATTTT. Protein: CSAKRTGNSNQPQHF.

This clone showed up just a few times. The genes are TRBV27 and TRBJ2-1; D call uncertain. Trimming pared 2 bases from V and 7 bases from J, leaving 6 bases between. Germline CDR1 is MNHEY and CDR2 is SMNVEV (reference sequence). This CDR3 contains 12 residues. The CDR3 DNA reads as TGTGCCAGCAGTTTAGACGGGAATGAGCAGTTCTTC. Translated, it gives CASSLDGNEQFF.

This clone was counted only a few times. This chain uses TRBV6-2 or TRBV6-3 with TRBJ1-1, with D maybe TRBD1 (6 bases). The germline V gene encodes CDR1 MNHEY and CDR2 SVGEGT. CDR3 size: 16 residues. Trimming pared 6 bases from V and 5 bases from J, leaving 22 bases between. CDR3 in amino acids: CASSSWGGSVRTEAFF. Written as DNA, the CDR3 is TGTGCCAGCAGCTCCTGGGGGGGCAGTGTGAGAACTGAAGCTTTCTTT.

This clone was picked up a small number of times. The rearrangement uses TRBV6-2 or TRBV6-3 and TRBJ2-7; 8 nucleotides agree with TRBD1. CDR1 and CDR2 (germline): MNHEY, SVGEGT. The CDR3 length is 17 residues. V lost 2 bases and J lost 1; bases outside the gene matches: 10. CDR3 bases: TGTGCCAGCAGTTACCAAAGGACAGGGAAAGGTTCCTACGAGCAGTACTTC. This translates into CASSYQRTGKGSYEQYF.

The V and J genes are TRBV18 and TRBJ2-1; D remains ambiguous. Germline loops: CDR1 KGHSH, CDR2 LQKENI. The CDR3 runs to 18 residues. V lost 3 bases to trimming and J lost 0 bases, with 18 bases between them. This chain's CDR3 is CASSPISQAFSSYNEQFF. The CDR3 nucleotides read TGTGCCAGCTCACCCATCAGCCAGGCCTTCAGCTCCTACAATGAGCAGTTCTTC.

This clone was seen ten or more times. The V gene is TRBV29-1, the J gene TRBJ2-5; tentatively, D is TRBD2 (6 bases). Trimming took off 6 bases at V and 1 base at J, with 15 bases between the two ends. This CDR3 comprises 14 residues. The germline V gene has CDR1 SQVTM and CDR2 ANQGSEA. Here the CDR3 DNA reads TGCAGCGTCTCTTCCGGGGGAGGCCAAGAGACCCAGTACTTC. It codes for CSVSSGGGQETQYF. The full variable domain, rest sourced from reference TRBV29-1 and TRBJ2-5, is SAVISQKPSRDICQRGTSLTIQCQVDSQVTMMFWYRQQPGQSLTLIATANQGSEATYESGFVIDKFPISRPNLTFSTLTVSNMSPEDSSIYLCSVSSGGGQETQYFGPGTRLLVL.

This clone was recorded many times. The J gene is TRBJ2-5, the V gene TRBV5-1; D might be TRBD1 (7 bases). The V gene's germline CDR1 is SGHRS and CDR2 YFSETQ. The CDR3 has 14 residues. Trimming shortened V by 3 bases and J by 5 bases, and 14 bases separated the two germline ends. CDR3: CASSYRGGGETQYF. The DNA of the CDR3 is TGCGCCAGCAGCTACAGGGGTGGAGGGGAGACCCAGTACTTC.

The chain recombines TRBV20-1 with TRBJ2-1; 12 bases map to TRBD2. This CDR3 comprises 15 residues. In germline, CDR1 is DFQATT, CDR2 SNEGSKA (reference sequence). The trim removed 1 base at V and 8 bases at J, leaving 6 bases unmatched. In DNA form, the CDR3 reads TGCAGTGCTAGAGGGACTAGCGGGAAATTATATGAGCAGTTCTTC. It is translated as CSARGTSGKLYEQFF.

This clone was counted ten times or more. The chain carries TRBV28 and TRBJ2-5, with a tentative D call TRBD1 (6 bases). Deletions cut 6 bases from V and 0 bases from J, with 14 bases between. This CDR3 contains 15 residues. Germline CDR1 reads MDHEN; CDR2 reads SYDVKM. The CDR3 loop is CASREGGQHQETQYF. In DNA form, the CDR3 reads TGTGCCAGCAGGGAAGGCGGACAGCACCAAGAGACCCAGTACTTC.

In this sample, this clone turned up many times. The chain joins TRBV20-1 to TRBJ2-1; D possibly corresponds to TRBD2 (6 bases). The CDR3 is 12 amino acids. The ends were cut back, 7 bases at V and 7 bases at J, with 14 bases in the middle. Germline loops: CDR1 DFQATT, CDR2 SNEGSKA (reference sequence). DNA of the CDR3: TGCAGTGTCCCGAGCCGGGGGAATGAGCAGTTCTTC. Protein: CSVPSRGNEQFF.

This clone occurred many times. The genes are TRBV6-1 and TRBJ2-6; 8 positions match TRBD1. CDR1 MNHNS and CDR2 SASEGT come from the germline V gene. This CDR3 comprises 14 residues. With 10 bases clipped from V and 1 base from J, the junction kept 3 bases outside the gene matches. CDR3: CATDRGSGANVLTF. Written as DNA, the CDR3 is TGTGCCACCGACAGGGGTTCTGGGGCCAACGTCCTGACTTTC.

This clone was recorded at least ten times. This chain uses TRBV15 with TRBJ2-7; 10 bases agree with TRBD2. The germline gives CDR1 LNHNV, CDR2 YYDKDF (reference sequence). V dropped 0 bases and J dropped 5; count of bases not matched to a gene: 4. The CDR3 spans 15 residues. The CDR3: CATSRDPGTSDEQYF. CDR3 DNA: TGTGCCACCAGCAGAGATCCCGGGACTAGCGACGAGCAGTACTTC.

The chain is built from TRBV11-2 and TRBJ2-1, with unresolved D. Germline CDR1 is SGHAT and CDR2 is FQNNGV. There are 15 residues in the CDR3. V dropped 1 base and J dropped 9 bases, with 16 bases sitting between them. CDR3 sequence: CASSLGPGLSFEQFF. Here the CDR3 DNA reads TGTGCCAGCAGCTTAGGCCCCGGTTTATCATTTGAGCAGTTCTTC.